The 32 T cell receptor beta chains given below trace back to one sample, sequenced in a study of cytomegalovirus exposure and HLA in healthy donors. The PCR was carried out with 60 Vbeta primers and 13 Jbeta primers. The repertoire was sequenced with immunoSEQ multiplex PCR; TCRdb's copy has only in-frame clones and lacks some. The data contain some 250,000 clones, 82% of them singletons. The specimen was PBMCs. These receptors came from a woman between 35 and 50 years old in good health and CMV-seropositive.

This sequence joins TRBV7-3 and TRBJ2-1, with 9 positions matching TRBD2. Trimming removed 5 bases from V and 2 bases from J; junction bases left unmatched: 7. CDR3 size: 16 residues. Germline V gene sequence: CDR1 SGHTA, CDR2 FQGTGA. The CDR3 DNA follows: TGTGCCAGCAGCCCTAATGCGGGGGGGGCCTACAATGAGCAGTTCTTC. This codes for CASSPNAGGAYNEQFF.

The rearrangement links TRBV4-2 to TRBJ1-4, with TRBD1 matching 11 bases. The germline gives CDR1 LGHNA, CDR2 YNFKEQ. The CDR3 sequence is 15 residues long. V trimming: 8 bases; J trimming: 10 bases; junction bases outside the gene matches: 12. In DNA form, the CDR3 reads TGTGCCAGCCGCGGGACAGGGGGATTCCTCGGAAAACTGTTTTTT. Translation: CASRGTGGFLGKLFF.

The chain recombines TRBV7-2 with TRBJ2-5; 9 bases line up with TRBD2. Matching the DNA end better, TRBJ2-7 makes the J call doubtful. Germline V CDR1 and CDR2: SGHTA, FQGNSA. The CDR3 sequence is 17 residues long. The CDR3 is CASSLFIFSGRLYEQYF. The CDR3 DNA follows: TGTGCCAGCAGCTTATTTATCTTTAGCGGGAGACTCTACGAGCAGTACTTC.

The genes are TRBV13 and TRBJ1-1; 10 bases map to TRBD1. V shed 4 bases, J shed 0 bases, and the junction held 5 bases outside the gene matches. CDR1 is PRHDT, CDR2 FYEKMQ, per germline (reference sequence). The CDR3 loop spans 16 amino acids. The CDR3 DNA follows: TGTGCCAGCAGCTCCCGGGACAGGGGAATGAACACTGAAGCTTTCTTT. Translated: CASSSRDRGMNTEAFF.

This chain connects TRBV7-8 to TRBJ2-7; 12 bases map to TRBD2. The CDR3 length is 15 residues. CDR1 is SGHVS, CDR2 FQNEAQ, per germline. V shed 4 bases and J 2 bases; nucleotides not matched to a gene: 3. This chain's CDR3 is CASSSTSGGTYEQYF. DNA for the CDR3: TGTGCCAGCAGCTCAACTAGCGGGGGGACCTACGAGCAGTACTTC.

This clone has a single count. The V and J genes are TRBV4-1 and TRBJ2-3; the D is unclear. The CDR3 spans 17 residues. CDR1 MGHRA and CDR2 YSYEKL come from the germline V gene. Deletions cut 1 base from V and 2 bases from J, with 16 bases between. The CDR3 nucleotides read TGCGCCAGCAGCCAAGGTTCTAGGCGGTTACTCACAGATACGCAGTATTTT. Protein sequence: CASSQGSRRLLTDTQYF.

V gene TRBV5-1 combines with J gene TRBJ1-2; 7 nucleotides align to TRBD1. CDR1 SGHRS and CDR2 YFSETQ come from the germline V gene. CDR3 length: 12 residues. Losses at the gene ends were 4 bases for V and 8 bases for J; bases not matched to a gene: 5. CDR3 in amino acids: CASSATGEGYTF. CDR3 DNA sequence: TGCGCCAGCAGCGCCACAGGGGAAGGCTACACCTTC.

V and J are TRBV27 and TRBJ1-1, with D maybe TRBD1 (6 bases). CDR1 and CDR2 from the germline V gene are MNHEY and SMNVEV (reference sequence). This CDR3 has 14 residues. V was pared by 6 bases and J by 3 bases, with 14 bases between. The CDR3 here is CASRLDSHHTEAFF. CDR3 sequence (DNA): TGTGCCAGCAGGCTGGACAGTCACCACACTGAAGCTTTCTTT.

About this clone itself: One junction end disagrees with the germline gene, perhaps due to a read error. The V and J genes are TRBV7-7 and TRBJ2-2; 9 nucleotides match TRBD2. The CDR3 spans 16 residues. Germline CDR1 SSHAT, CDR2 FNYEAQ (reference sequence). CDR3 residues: CASSLKAGGNTGELFF. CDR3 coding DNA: TGTGCTAGCAGCTTAAAAGCGGGAGGAAACACCGGGGAGCTGTTTTTT.

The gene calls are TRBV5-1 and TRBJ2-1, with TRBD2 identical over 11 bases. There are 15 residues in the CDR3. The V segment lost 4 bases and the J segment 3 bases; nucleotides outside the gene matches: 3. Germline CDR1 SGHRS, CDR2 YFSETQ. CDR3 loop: CASSVGLADYNEQFF. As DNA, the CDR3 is TGCGCCAGCAGCGTGGGACTAGCGGACTACAATGAGCAGTTCTTC. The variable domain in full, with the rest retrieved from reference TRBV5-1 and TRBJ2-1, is KAGVTQTPRYLIKTRGQQVTLSCSPISGHRSVSWYQQTPGQGLQFLFEYFSETQRNKGNFPGRFSGRQFSNSRSEMNVSTLELGDSALYLCASSVGLADYNEQFFGPGTRLTVL.

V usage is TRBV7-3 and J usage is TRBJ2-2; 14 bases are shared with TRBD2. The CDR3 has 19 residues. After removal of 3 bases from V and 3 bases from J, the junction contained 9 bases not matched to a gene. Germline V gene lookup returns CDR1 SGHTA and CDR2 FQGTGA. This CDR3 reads CASSFTGTSGSVDTGELFF. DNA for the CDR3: TGTGCCAGCAGCTTCACCGGGACTAGCGGGAGCGTAGACACCGGGGAGCTGTTTTTT. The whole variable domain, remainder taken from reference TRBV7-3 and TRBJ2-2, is GAGVSQTPSNKVTEKGKYVELRCDPISGHTALYWYRQSLGQGPEFLIYFQGTGAADDSGLPNDRFFAVRPEGSVSTLKIQRTERGDSAVYLCASSFTGTSGSVDTGELFFGEGSRLTVL.

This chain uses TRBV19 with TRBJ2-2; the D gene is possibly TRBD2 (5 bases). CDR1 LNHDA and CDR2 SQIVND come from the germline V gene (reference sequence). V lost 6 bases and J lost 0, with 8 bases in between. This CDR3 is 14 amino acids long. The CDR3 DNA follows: TGTGCCAGTAGGAGCGGTACGAACACCGGGGAGCTGTTTTTT. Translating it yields CASRSGTNTGELFF.

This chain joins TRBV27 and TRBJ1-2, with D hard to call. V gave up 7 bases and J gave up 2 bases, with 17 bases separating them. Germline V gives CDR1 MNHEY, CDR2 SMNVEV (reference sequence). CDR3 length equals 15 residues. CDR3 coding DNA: TGTGCCAGCACATTTAAAAGAGACGGGAACTATGGCTACACCTTC. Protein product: CASTFKRDGNYGYTF.

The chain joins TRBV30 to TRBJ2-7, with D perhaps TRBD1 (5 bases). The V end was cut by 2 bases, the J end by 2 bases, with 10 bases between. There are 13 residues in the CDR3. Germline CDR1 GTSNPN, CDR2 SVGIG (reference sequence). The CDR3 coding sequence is TGTGCCTGGAGTTTGGGGCCTCCCTACGAGCAGTACTTC. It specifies CAWSLGPPYEQYF.

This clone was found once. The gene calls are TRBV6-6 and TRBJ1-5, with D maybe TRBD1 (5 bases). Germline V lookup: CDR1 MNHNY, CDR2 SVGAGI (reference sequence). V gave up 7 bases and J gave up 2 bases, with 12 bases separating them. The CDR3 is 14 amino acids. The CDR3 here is CASTYQGRNQPQHF. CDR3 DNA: TGTGCCAGCACTTATCAGGGTCGCAATCAGCCCCAGCATTTT.

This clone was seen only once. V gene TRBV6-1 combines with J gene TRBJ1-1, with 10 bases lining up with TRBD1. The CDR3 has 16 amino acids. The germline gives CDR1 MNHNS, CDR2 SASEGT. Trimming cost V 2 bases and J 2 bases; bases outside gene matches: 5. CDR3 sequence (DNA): TGTGCCAGCAGTGAAAAGGGGGACAGGGGTAACACTGAAGCTTTCTTT. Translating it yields CASSEKGDRGNTEAFF.

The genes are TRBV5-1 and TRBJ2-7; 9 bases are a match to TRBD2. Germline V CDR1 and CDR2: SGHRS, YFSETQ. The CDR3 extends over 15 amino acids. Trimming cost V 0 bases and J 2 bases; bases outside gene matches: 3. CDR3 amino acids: CASSLGSSGAYEQYF. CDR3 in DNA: TGCGCCAGCAGCTTGGGTTCTAGCGGGGCCTACGAGCAGTACTTC.

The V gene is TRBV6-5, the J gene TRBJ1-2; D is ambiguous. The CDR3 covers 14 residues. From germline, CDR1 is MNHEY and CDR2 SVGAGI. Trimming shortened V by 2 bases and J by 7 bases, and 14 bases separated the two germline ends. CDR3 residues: CASSYGPGRFGYTF. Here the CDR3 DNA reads TGTGCCAGCAGTTACGGTCCAGGTCGTTTTGGCTACACCTTC.

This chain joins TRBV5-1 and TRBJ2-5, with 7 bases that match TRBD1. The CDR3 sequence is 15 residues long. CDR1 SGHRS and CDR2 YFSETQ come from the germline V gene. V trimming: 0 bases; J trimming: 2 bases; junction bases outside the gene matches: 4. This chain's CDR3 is CASSLVAGGQETQYF. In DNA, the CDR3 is TGCGCCAGCAGCTTGGTGGCAGGGGGACAAGAGACCCAGTACTTC.

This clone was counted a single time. The CDR3 sequence: CASSLIGGHGYTF. Written as DNA, the CDR3 is TGTGCCAGCAGCTTAATCGGAGGGCATGGCTACACCTTC. The V call is TRBV7-9, the J call TRBJ1-2; no definite D call. CDR1 and CDR2 (germline): SEHNR, FQNEAQ (reference sequence). V was pared by 2 bases and J by 6 bases, with 10 bases between. CDR3 length: 13 residues.

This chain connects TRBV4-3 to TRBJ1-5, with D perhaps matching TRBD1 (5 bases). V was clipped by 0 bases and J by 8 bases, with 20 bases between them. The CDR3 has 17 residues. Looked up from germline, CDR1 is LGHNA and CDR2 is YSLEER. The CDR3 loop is CASSQDLPGGSGEPQHF. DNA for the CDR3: TGCGCCAGCAGCCAAGATCTCCCCGGAGGGTCGGGGGAGCCCCAGCATTTT.

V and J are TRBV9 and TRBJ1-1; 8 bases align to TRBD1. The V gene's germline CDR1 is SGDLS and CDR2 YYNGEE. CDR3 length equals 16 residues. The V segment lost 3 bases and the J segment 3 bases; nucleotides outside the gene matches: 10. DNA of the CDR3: TGTGCCAGCAGCGCAGGGGGCATCAGGAAGGACACTGAAGCTTTCTTT. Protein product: CASSAGGIRKDTEAFF.

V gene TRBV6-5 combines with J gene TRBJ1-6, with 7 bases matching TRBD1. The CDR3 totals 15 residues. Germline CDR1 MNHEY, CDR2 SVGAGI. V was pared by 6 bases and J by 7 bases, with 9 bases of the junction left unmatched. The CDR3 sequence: CASRPRQGINSPLHF. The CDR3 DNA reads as TGTGCCAGCAGACCTCGACAGGGTATAAATTCACCCCTCCACTTT.

This CDR3 is CASSQAEGGYTF. CDR3 sequence (DNA): TGTGCCAGTAGTCAGGCAGAGGGTGGCTACACCTTC. V and J are TRBV19 and TRBJ1-2; no clear D gene. Trimming pared 5 bases from V and 7 bases from J, leaving 11 bases between. CDR3 length: 12 amino acids. Germline V gene lookup returns CDR1 LNHDA and CDR2 SQIVND (reference sequence). Filled out from reference TRBV19 and TRBJ1-2, the complete variable domain reads DGGITQSPKYLFRKEGQNVTLSCEQNLNHDAMYWYRQDPGQGLRLIYYSQIVNDFQKGDIAEGYSVSREKKESFPLTVTSAQKNPTAFYLCASSQAEGGYTFGSGTRLTVV.

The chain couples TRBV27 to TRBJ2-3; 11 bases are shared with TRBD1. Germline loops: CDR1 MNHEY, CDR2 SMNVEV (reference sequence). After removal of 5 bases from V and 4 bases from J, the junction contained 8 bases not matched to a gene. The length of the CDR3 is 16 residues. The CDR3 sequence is CASSKPGQGGSDTQYF. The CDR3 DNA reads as TGTGCCAGCAGTAAACCGGGACAGGGGGGTTCAGATACGCAGTATTTT.

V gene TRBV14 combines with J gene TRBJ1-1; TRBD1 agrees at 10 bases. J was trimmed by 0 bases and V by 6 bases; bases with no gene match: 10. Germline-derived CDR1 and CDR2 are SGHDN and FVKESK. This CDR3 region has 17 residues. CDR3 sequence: CASSPPGQGRVNTEAFF. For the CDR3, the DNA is TGTGCCAGCAGTCCTCCGGGACAGGGGCGGGTGAACACTGAAGCTTTCTTT.

CDR3 nucleotides: TGTGCCAGCAGTTATACACAGGGTGACACCGGGGAGCTGTTTTTT. It yields the protein CASSYTQGDTGELFF. The V call is TRBV6-6, the J call TRBJ2-2; D might be TRBD1 (6 bases). The CDR3 is 15 amino acids. The V gene lost 3 bases and the J gene lost 3 bases, with 11 bases spanning the gap. CDR1 and CDR2 (germline): MNHNY, SVGAGI (reference sequence).

This chain's CDR3 is CASSQETGGNQPQHF. CDR3 nucleotide sequence: TGTGCCAGCAGCCAAGAGACAGGGGGCAATCAGCCCCAGCATTTT. The V call is TRBV4-2, the J call TRBJ1-5, with 8 nucleotides matching TRBD1. J was trimmed by 2 bases and V by 0 bases; bases with no gene match: 0. The CDR3 sequence is 15 residues long. Germline lookup yields CDR1 LGHNA and CDR2 YNFKEQ.

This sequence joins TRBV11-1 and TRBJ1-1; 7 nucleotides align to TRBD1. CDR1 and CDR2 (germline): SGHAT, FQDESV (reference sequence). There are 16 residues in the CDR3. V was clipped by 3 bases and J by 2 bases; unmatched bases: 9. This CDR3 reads CASSFSLTGTNTEAFF. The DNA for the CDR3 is TGTGCCAGCAGCTTTTCCCTGACAGGGACTAACACTGAAGCTTTCTTT.

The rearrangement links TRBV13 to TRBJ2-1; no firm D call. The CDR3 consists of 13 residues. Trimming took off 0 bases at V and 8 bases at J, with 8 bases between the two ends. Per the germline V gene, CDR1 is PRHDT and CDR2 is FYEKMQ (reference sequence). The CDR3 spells CASSLGLGDEQFF. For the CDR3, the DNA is TGTGCCAGCAGCTTAGGCCTCGGAGATGAGCAGTTCTTC.

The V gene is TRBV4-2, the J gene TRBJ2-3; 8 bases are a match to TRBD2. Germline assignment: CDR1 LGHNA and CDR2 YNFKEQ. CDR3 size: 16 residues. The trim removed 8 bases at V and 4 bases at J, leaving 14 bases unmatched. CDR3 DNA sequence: TGTGCCAGCTGTCACGGGGGGGATCCCCGCGCAGATACGCAGTATTTT. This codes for CASCHGGDPRADTQYF.

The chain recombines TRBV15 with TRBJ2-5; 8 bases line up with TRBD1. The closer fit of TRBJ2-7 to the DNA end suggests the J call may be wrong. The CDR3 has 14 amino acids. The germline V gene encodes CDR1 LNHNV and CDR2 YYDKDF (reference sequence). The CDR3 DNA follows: TGTGCCACCAGCAAAAACGACAGGGGCGACGAGCAGTACTTC. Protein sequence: CATSKNDRGDEQYF.